This TCR beta chain was sequenced in a study of human thymus T cells. General study findings and limits: Gene usage for V and J segments appeared biased in thymic and blood repertoires. Related research found strongly overlapping thymic repertoires in unrelated individuals.

Generated by immunoSEQ multiplex PCR, the TCRdb table keeps only in-frame clones and is missing some. The top ten hold roughly 0.03% of the sample, which has 75,000 to 90,000 clones, roughly 96% seen once. Resections removed during corrective heart surgery provided the thymus tissue used. CDR1 is MDHEN, CDR2 SYDVKM, per germline. V trimming: 2 bases; J trimming: 2 bases; junction bases outside the gene matches: 4. CDR3 length: 15 amino acids. Points on this clone: Antigen specificity is unknown.

This TCR derives from a boy younger than two with a congenital heart defect but otherwise immunologically healthy. The V and J genes are TRBV28 and TRBJ2-7, with TRBD2 identical over 9 bases. Sequencing was performed on thymus tissue. CDR3 protein: CASSLRLAAAYEQYF. The CDR3 DNA reads TGTGCCAGCAGTTTAAGACTAGCGGCGGCCTACGAGCAGTACTTC.